This T cell receptor beta chain was recovered during a study of blood T cell repertoires in COVID-19. Germline values: CDR1 MNHNS, CDR2 SASEGT. The CDR3 numbers 12 amino acids, ends counted. The data were produced by immunoSEQ multiplex PCR, yet TCRdb's version contains in-frame clones alone and is incomplete. This table holds about 270,000 clones, around 90% found once. Points on this clone: Since no conserved phenylalanine or tryptophan closes the CDR3, a read error is the likely cause. It is unclear where the CDR3 begins or ends on the DNA, so no DNA is shown, and the CDR3 is as TCRdb lists it.

The V and J genes are TRBV6-1 and TRBJ2-7; the DNA was not compared with TRBD2, the D call given in the table. The sequenced material came from peripheral blood. This clonotype originated in a man aged 55 to 70 who had recovered from COVID-19. The CDR3 sequence is CASSDGGRAPLI.